Reported below is one TCR beta chain. Its antigen is undetermined. The method was immunoSEQ multiplex PCR; TCRdb's version includes in-frame clones alone and lacks a portion of them. The repertoire consists of 150,000 or so clones, with roughly 92% occurring once and the leading ten covering 5%. These data come from a study of T cell responses to AZD1222 COVID-19 vaccine. Study-wide context: The study pooled second doses at about 4 or about 12 weeks.

The CDR3 length is 13 residues. The V gene lost 6 bases and the J gene lost 4 bases, with 13 bases spanning the gap. CDR1 and CDR2 from the germline V gene are SGHDN and FVKESK. General study points: The reported proportion of spike-specific TCRs targeting unmutated variant regions was nearly half.

The chain employs TRBV14 and TRBJ2-7, with D perhaps given as TRBD1 or TRBD2 (5 bases each). This clonotype was obtained from an adult in good health. The sample here was peripheral blood, taken on day 0 of AZD1222 vaccination. The CDR3 DNA is TGTGCCAGCAGTCCCTTCGGGGCTTACGAGCAGTACTTC. Protein sequence: CASSPFGAYEQYF.